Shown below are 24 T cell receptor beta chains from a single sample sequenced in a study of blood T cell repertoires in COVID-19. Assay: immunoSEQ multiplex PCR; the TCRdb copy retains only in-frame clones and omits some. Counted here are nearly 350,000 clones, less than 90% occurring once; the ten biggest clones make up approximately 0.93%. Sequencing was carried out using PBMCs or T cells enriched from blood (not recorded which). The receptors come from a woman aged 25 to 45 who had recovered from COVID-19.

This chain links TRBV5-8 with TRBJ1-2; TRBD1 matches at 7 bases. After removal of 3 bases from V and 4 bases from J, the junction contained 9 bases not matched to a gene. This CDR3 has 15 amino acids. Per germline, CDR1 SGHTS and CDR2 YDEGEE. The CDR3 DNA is TGTGCCAGCAGCTCTAGGGGGCTGCTAATCTATGGCTACACCTTC. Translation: CASSSRGLLIYGYTF.

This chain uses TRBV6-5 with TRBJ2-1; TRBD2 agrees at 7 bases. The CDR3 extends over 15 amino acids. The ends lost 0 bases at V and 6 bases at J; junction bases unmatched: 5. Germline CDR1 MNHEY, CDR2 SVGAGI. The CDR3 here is CASSYSGGFGNEQFF. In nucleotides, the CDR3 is TGTGCCAGCAGTTACTCCGGGGGGTTCGGCAATGAGCAGTTCTTC.

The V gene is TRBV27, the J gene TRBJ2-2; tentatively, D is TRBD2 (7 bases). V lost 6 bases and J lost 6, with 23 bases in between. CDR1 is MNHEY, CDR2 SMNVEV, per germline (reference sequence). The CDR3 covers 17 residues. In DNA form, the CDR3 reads TGTGCCAGCAGGTACAGCGGGGCTCTCGGGGGCGCCGGGGAGCTGTTTTTT. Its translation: CASRYSGALGGAGELFF.

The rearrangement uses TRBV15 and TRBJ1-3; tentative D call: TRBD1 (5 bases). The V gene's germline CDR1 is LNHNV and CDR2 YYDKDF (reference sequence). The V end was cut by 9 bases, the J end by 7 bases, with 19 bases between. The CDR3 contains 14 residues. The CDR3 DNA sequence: TGTGCCACGCGAGACAGCGCCGCAAGGAACACCATATATTTT. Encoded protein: CATRDSAARNTIYF.

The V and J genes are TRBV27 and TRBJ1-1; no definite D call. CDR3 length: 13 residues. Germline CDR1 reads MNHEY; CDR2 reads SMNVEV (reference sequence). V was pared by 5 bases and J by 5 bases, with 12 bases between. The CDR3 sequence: CASSPGLRTEAFF. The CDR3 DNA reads TGTGCCAGCAGTCCGGGGTTGAGAACTGAAGCTTTCTTT.

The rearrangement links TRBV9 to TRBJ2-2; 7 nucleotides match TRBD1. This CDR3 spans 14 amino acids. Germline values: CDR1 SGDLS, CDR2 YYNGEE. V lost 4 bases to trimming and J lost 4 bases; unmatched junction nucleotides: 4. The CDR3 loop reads CASSHGTATGELFF. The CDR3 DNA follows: TGTGCCAGCAGCCACGGGACAGCCACCGGGGAGCTGTTTTTT.

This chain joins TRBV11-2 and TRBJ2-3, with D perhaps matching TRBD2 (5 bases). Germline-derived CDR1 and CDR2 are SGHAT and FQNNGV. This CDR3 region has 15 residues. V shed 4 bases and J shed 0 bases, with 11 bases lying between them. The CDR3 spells CASSYGVLSTDTQYF. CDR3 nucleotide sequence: TGTGCCAGCAGCTACGGGGTGTTAAGCACAGATACGCAGTATTTT.

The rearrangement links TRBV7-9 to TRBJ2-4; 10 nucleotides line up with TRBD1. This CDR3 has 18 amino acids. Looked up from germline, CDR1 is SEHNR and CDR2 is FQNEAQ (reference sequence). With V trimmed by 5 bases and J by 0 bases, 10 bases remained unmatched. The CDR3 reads CASSLRDRGPVAKNIQYF. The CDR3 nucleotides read TGTGCCAGCAGCCTACGGGACAGGGGTCCAGTAGCCAAAAACATTCAGTACTTC.

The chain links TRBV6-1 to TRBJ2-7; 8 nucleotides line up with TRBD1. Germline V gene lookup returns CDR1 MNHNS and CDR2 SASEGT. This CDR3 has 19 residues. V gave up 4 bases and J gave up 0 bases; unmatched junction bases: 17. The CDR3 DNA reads TGTGCCAGCAGTGGAAGGCTATCGACAGGGGTGGGCGGCTCCTACGAGCAGTACTTC. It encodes CASSGRLSTGVGGSYEQYF.

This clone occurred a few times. Written as DNA, the CDR3 is TGTGCCGGGACAGGGGGCGAGACCCAGTACTTC. It encodes CAGTGGETQYF. The chain joins TRBV2 to TRBJ2-5, with 12 bases aligning to TRBD1. Trimming took 11 bases from V and 5 from J; bases not matched to a gene: 0. There are 11 residues in the CDR3. CDR1 and CDR2 (germline): SNHLY, FYNNEI.

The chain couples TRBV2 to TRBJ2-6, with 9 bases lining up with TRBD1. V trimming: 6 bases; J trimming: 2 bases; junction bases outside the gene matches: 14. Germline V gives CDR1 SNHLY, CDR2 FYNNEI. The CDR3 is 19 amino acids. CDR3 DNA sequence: TGTGCCAGCAGCGCCCCGGGACAGGGCGATCAAGCTGGGGCCAACGTCCTGACTTTC. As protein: CASSAPGQGDQAGANVLTF.

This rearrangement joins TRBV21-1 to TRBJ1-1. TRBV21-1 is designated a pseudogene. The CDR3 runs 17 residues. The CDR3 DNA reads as TGTGCCAGCAATGGGAGGGGCAGGGGCATTATGAACACTGAAGCTTTCTTT. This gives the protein CASNGRGRGIMNTEAFF.

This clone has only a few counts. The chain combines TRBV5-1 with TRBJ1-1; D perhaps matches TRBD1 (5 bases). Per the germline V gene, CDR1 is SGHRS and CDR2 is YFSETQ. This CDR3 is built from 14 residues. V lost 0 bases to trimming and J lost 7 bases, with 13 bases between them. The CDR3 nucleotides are TGCGCCAGCAGCTTGGGGCTCAGGGAGGTTGAAGCTTTCTTT. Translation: CASSLGLREVEAFF.

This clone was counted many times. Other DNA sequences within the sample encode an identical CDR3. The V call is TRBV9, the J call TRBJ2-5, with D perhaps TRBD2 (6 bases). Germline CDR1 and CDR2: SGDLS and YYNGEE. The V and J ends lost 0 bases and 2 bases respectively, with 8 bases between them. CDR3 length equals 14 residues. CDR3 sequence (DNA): TGTGCCAGCAGCGTAGGGGCGGGGCAAGAGACCCAGTACTTC. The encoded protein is CASSVGAGQETQYF.

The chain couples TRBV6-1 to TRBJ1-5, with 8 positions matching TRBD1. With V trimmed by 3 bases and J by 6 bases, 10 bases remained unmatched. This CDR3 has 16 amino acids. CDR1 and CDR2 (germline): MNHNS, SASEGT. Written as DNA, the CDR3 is TGTGCCAGCAGTGATGAAAGGACAGGGATTTCTCAGCCCCAGCATTTT. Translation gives CASSDERTGISQPQHF.

CDR3 protein: CATQGQKNTEAFF. In DNA form, the CDR3 reads TGTGCCACCCAGGGACAAAAGAACACTGAAGCTTTCTTT. The chain has TRBV24-1 and TRBJ1-1, with a possible D match to TRBD1 (6 bases). The germline CDR1 and CDR2 sequences are KGHDR and SFDVKD. V was pared by 9 bases and J by 1 base, with 11 bases between. This CDR3 has 13 residues.

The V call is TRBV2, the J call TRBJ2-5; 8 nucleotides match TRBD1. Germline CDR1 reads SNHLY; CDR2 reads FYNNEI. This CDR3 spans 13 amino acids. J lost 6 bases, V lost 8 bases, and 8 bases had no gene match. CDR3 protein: CASDRGPQKTQYF. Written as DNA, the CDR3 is TGTGCCAGCGACAGGGGACCCCAGAAGACCCAGTACTTC.

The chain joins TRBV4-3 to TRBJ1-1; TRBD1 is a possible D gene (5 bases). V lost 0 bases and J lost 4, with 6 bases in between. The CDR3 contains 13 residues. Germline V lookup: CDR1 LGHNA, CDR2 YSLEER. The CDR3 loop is CASSQEGGTEAFF. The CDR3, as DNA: TGCGCCAGCAGCCAAGAGGGGGGCACTGAAGCTTTCTTT.

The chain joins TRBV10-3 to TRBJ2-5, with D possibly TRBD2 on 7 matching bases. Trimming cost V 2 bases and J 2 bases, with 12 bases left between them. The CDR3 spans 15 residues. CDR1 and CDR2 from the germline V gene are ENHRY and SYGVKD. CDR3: CAISEAGATQETQYF. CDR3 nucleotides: TGTGCCATCAGTGAGGCGGGGGCTACGCAAGAGACCCAGTACTTC.

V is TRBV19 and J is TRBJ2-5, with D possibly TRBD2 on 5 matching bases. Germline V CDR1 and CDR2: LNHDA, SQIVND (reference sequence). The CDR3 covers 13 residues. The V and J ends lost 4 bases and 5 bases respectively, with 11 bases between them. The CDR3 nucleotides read TGTGCCAGTAGTACTACTAGTTTGGAGACCCAGTACTTC. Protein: CASSTTSLETQYF.

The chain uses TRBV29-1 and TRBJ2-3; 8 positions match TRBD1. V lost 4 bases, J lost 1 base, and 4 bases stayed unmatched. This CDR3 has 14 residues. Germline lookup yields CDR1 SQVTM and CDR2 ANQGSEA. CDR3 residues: CSVAQGAGTDTQYF. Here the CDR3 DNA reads TGCAGCGTTGCTCAGGGGGCAGGCACAGATACGCAGTATTTT.

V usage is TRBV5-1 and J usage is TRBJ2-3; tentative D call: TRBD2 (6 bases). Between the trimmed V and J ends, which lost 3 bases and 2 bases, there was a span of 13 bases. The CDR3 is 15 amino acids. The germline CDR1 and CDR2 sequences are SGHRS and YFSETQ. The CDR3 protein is CASSWRGLLTDTQYF. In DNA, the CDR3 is TGCGCCAGCAGCTGGCGGGGCCTTCTCACAGATACGCAGTATTTT.

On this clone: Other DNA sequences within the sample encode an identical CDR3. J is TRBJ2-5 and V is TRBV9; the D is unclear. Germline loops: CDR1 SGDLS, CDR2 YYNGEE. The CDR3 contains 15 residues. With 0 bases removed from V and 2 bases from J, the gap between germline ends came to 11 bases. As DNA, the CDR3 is TGTGCCAGCAGCGTAGCGGCAGGCTATCAAGAGACCCAGTACTTC. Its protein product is CASSVAAGYQETQYF.

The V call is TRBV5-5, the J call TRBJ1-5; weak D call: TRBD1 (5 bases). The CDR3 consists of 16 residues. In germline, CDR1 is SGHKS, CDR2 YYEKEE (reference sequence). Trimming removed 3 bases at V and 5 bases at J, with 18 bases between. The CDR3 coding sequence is TGTGCCAGCAGCTCCTCGGGGGTCGGTCGGTATCAGCCCCAGCATTTT. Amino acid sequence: CASSSSGVGRYQPQHF.